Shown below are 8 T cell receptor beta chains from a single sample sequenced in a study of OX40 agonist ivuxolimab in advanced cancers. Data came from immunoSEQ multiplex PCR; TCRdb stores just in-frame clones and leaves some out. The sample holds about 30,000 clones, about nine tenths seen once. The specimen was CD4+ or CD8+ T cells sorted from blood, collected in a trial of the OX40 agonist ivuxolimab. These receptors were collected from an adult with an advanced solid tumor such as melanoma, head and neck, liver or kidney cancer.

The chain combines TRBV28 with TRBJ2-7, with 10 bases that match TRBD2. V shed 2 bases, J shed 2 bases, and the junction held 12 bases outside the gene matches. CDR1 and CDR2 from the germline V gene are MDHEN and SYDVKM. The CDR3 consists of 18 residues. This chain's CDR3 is CASSLQREGPITTYEQYF. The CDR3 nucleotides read TGTGCCAGCAGTTTACAGCGGGAGGGCCCTATAACCACCTACGAGCAGTACTTC.

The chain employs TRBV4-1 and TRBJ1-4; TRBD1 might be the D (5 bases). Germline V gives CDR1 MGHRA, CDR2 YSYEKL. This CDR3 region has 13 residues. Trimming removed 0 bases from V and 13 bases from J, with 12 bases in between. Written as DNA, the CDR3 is TGCGCCAGCAGCCAAGAGAATGAACAGGCACTGTTTTTT. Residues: CASSQENEQALFF.

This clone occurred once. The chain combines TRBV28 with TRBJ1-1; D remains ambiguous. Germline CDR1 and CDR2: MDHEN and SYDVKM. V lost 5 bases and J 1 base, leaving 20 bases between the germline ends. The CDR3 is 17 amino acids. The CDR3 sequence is CASSPFMLLRENTEAFF. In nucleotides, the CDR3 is TGTGCCAGCAGTCCCTTTATGCTTCTCCGTGAGAACACTGAAGCTTTCTTT.

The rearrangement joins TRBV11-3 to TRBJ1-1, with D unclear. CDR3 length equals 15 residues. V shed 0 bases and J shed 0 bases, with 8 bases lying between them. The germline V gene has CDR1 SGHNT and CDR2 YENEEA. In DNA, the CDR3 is TGTGCCAGCAGCTTAGAGGCAGGCGTGAACACTGAAGCTTTCTTT. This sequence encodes CASSLEAGVNTEAFF.

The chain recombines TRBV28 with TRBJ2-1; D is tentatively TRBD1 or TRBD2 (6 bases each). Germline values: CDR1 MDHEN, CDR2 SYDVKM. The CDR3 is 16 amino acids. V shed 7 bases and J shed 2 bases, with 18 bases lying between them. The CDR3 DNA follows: TGTGCCAGCAATATACAGAGGGGGGCTACCTACAATGAGCAGTTCTTC. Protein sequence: CASNIQRGATYNEQFF.

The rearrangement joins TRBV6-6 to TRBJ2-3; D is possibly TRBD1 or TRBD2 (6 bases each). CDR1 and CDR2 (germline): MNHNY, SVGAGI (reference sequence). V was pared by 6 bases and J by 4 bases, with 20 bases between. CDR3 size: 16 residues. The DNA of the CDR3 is TGTGCCAGCAGCAATCTCCTTAAGGGGGGCGCAGATACGCAGTATTTT. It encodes CASSNLLKGGADTQYF.

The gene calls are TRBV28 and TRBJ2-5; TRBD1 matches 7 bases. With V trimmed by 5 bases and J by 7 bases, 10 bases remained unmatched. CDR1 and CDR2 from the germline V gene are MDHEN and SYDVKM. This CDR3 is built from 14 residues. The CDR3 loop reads CASSQTGSGGTQYF. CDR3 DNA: TGTGCCAGCAGTCAGACAGGGTCCGGCGGGACCCAGTACTTC.

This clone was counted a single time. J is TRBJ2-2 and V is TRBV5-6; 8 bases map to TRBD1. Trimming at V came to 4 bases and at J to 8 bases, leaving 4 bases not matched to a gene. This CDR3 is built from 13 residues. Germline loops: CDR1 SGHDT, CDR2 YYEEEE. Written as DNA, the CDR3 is TGTGCCAGCAGCGAGGACAGGGCGGGGGAGCTGTTTTTT. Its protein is CASSEDRAGELFF.